This TCR beta chain was identified in a study of control samples from healthy donors and cancer patients. Only in-frame clones appear in the TCRdb table, and some are missing; sequencing was by immunoSEQ multiplex PCR. In the table there are hundreds of thousands of clones, around 90% of which are singletons. Germline V gene data show CDR1 as MNHEY and CDR2 as SVGAGI. The J segment lost 2 bases and the V segment lost 8 bases, leaving 8 bases of the junction unmatched. CDR3 length: 15 residues. The V and J genes are TRBV6-5 and TRBJ2-3; 9 bases map to TRBD2. The source of this sequence is a man aged 40-49 years with head and neck cancer. The sequencing input was PBMCs. CDR3 coding DNA: TGTGCCAGCCTTTCGGCTAGCGGGGACACAGATACGCAGTATTTT. It codes for CASLSASGDTDTQYF.